Shown below are 21 T cell receptor beta chains from a single sample sequenced in a study of Graves' ophthalmopathy and Graves' hyperthyroidism. Investigators amplified TCR beta CDR3 regions from RNA transcripts. The authors performed first-round RT-PCR with HTBI primers and then a second-round multiplex PCR. Using its own MiXCR run on the multiplex PCR reads, TCRdb lists one record per CDR3 protein. Of a few hundred thousand distinct CDR3 sequences listed, less than 40% are singletons. Sequences were obtained from peripheral blood or thyroid tissue (not recorded which). The receptors originated from an adult man with Graves' hyperthyroidism.

This clonotype was recorded many times. The chain employs TRBV13 and TRBJ2-7; D unresolved. V was clipped by 1 base and J by 0 bases, with 10 bases between them. Germline V CDR1 and CDR2: PRHDT, FYEKMQ (reference sequence). This CDR3 spans 15 amino acids. This chain's CDR3 is CASSLAAGSSYEQYF. The CDR3 DNA follows: TGTGCCAGCAGCTTAGCGGCCGGCAGCTCCTACGAGCAGTACTTC. The full variable domain, rest sourced from reference TRBV13 and TRBJ2-7, is AAGVIQSPRHLIKEKRETATLKCYPIPRHDTVYWYQQGPGQDPQFLISFYEKMQSDKGSIPDRFSAQQFSDYHSELNMSSLELGDSALYFCASSLAAGSSYEQYFGPGTRLTVT.

This clonotype was counted many times. J is TRBJ2-5 and V is TRBV4-1; TRBD2 matches at 11 bases. V shed 1 base and J 4 bases; nucleotides not matched to a gene: 5. In germline, CDR1 is MGHRA, CDR2 YSYEKL. The CDR3 has 16 residues. CDR3 DNA: TGCGCCAGCAGCCAAGGACTAGCGGGGATTAGAGAGACCCAGTACTTC. It specifies CASSQGLAGIRETQYF.

This clonotype was recorded once. One base away lies a much larger clone, so this may be a sequencing read error. V gene TRBV14 combines with J gene TRBJ1-1; D ambiguous. Germline V gene sequence: CDR1 SGHDN, CDR2 FVKESK. The CDR3 consists of 13 residues. This CDR3 reads CVSSLNMNTEAFF. The CDR3 DNA sequence: TGTGTCAGCAGCCTGAACATGAACACTGAAGCTTTCTTT. Full variable domain (remainder filled in from reference TRBV14 and TRBJ1-1): EAGVTQFPSHSVIEKGQTVTLRCDPISGHDNLYWYRRVMGKEIKFLLHFVKESKQDESGMPNNRFLAERTGGTYSTLKVQPAELEDSGVYFCVSSLNMNTEAFFGQGTRLTVV.

As regards this clonotype: The germline gene is not matched at one end of the junction; a read error may be the cause. The genes are TRBV5-1 and TRBJ1-3; 8 bases match TRBD1. This CDR3 comprises 14 residues. Germline CDR1 is SGHRS and CDR2 is YFSETQ. CDR3 in amino acids: CASSSTGDGNAIYF. DNA for the CDR3: TGCGCCAGCAGCTCGACAGGGGACGGAAACGCCATATATTTT.

The rearrangement links TRBV7-9 to TRBJ2-6, with 7 nucleotides matching TRBD2. The CDR3 loop spans 19 amino acids. The V and J ends lost 6 bases and 4 bases, in that order; junction bases with no gene match: 18. Germline V lookup: CDR1 SEHNR, CDR2 FQNEAQ (reference sequence). This CDR3 is CASSNQGHAGGSGANVLTF. In DNA, the CDR3 is TGTGCCAGCAGTAACCAAGGCCATGCCGGGGGGTCGGGGGCCAACGTCCTGACTTTC.

The chain links TRBV7-2 to TRBJ2-2, with a tentative D call TRBD2 (6 bases). This CDR3 spans 16 amino acids. Trimming shortened V by 1 base and J by 4 bases, and 13 bases separated the two germline ends. Per the germline V gene, CDR1 is SGHTA and CDR2 is FQGNSA. Here the CDR3 DNA reads TGTGCCAGCAGCTTAGACGGGACTTCCCGCACCGGGGAGCTGTTTTTT. Amino acids: CASSLDGTSRTGELFF.

Ten or more counts support this clonotype. This sequence joins TRBV20-1 and TRBJ1-5, with D uncertain. CDR1 and CDR2 from the germline V gene are DFQATT and SNEGSKA (reference sequence). The germline V and J ends were trimmed by 1 base and 1 base, with 8 bases remaining between them. The CDR3 loop spans 14 amino acids. CDR3 nucleotides: TGCAGTGCTAGAGGTATACAAAGCAATCAGCCCCAGCATTTT. Translation gives CSARGIQSNQPQHF.

The chain is built from TRBV11-3 and TRBJ1-5; D perhaps matches TRBD1 (5 bases). V was shortened by 4 bases and J by 1 base, with 11 bases between the two germline ends. The germline CDR1 and CDR2 sequences are SGHNT and YENEEA. The CDR3 is 15 amino acids. This CDR3 is CASSYQGESNQPQHF. The CDR3 nucleotides read TGTGCCAGCAGCTACCAGGGAGAGAGCAATCAGCCCCAGCATTTT.

The chain has TRBV5-5 and TRBJ2-7; TRBD1 aligns across 8 bases. CDR1 and CDR2 from the germline V gene are SGHKS and YYEKEE (reference sequence). With 4 bases clipped from V and 6 bases from J, the junction kept 6 bases outside the gene matches. The CDR3 totals 13 residues. In DNA form, the CDR3 reads TGTGCCAGCAGCGACGACAGGGGTCCCGAGCAGTACTTC. Protein: CASSDDRGPEQYF.

CDR3 nucleotide sequence: TGTGCCAGTGGGGACAGGGGGGACTACGAGCAGTACTTC. Translated, it gives CASGDRGDYEQYF. The chain uses TRBV12-3 or TRBV12-4 and TRBJ2-7; the match to TRBD1 covers 11 bases. V gave up 9 bases and J gave up 3 bases; unmatched junction bases: 4. The CDR3 contains 13 residues.

The chain joins TRBV9 to TRBJ1-6; 8 positions agree with TRBD1. The CDR3 consists of 14 residues. Looked up from germline, CDR1 is SGDLS and CDR2 is YYNGEE. Losses at the gene ends were 7 bases for V and 2 bases for J; bases not matched to a gene: 2. The CDR3 DNA is TGTGCCAGCTGGACAGGGACCTATAATTCACCCCTCCACTTT. Amino acids: CASWTGTYNSPLHF.

Here the CDR3 reads CASSGQGATGELFF. The CDR3 DNA sequence: TGTGCCAGCAGCGGACAGGGGGCCACCGGGGAGCTGTTTTTT. The chain links TRBV9 to TRBJ2-2; 10 bases are a match to TRBD1. The CDR3 covers 14 residues. Trimming removed 3 bases from V and 4 bases from J; junction bases left unmatched: 0. Germline CDR1 is SGDLS and CDR2 is YYNGEE.

In this sample, this clonotype turned up many times. The genes are TRBV27 and TRBJ2-7; 9 bases agree with TRBD2. This CDR3 contains 13 residues. The V and J ends lost 5 bases and 5 bases, in that order; junction bases with no gene match: 4. Germline V gene data show CDR1 as MNHEY and CDR2 as SMNVEV (reference sequence). CDR3 amino acids: CASSLREGHEQYF. The CDR3 coding sequence is TGTGCCAGCAGTCTGCGGGAGGGCCACGAGCAGTACTTC.

The chain links TRBV7-9 to TRBJ2-7; TRBD1 matches at 11 bases. Germline loops: CDR1 SEHNR, CDR2 FQNEAQ (reference sequence). This CDR3 is built from 15 residues. V was clipped by 3 bases and J by 6 bases; unmatched bases: 7. The CDR3 protein is CASSFRDRGSVEQYF. DNA for the CDR3: TGTGCCAGCAGCTTCCGGGACAGGGGGTCCGTCGAGCAGTACTTC.

The rearrangement joins TRBV7-3 to TRBJ2-5; D is perhaps TRBD2 (7 bases). V lost 2 bases, J lost 4 bases, and 20 bases lay in between. Per germline, CDR1 SGHTA and CDR2 FQGTGA. The length of the CDR3 is 17 residues. In DNA form, the CDR3 reads TGTGCCAGCAGCTTACAATCACAGGGAGGGTTTGGAGAGACCCAGTACTTC. The encoded protein is CASSLQSQGGFGETQYF.

This clonotype was found many times. The rearrangement uses TRBV19 and TRBJ1-2; weak D call: TRBD1 (5 bases). Looked up from germline, CDR1 is LNHDA and CDR2 is SQIVND (reference sequence). There are 13 residues in the CDR3. The ends were cut back, 7 bases at V and 4 bases at J, with 13 bases in the middle. The CDR3 sequence: CASMDLGVYGYTF. The CDR3, as DNA: TGTGCCAGTATGGACTTAGGGGTCTATGGCTACACCTTC.

This sequence joins TRBV20-1 and TRBJ2-7; D ambiguous. Trimming took 5 bases from V and 0 from J, leaving 11 bases between them. The CDR3 contains 13 residues. Germline assignment: CDR1 DFQATT and CDR2 SNEGSKA (reference sequence). Here the CDR3 DNA reads TGCAGTGCTTGTGGGGATAGCTCCTACGAGCAGTACTTC. Translating it yields CSACGDSSYEQYF.

The V gene is TRBV7-2, the J gene TRBJ2-7, with TRBD2 matching 7 bases. The length of the CDR3 is 16 residues. The ends lost 1 base at V and 0 bases at J; junction bases unmatched: 6. CDR1 is SGHTA, CDR2 FQGNSA, per germline. The CDR3 DNA reads TGTGCCAGCAGCTTAGATGCGGGAGCGGCCTCCTACGAGCAGTACTTC. Residues: CASSLDAGAASYEQYF.

This clonotype has only a few counts. V usage is TRBV6-6 and J usage is TRBJ2-2; TRBD2 aligns across 7 bases. Germline CDR1 reads MNHNY; CDR2 reads SVGAGI (reference sequence). The CDR3 covers 15 residues. J lost 1 base, V lost 2 bases, and 1 base had no gene match. As DNA, the CDR3 is TGTGCCAGCAGTTACATAGCGGGGAACACCGGGGAGCTGTTTTTT. It translates to CASSYIAGNTGELFF.

The V call is TRBV2, the J call TRBJ1-6; D call uncertain. Trimming stripped 2 bases from V and 6 bases from J, with 8 bases between. This CDR3 region has 14 residues. CDR1 and CDR2 from the germline V gene are SNHLY and FYNNEI. Here the CDR3 DNA reads TGTGCCAGCAGTGAAAGGTTTTTTAATTCACCCCTCCACTTT. It codes for CASSERFFNSPLHF.

The rearrangement links TRBV19 to TRBJ1-1; 7 bases line up with TRBD1. CDR1 and CDR2 (germline): LNHDA, SQIVND (reference sequence). This CDR3 comprises 12 residues. Unmatched junction bases numbered 4, after V lost 8 bases and J lost 4 bases. CDR3 DNA: TGTGCCAGTGGAGCAGGGGGCACTGAAGCTTTCTTT. This gives the protein CASGAGGTEAFF.